This T cell receptor (beta chain) was identified in a study of blood T cells in healthy people across ages. The use of a sample-barcoded 5' primer and a J-beta primer mix characterized a second PCR of roughly 6 to 11 cycles. TCRdb recomputed calls from the 5' RACE reads with MiXCR, one row per CDR3 protein. The data hold about 760,000 distinct CDR3 sequences, with 25% observed a single time. The CDR3 has 16 residues. Germline V lookup: CDR1 SEHNR, CDR2 FQNEAQ (reference sequence). Losses at the gene ends were 1 base for V and 7 bases for J; bases not matched to a gene: 9. This sample also belongs to another study, concerning T cells of mothers and their children. That report adds: The donor cohort consisted of a few healthy Caucasian mothers and their six children. There were no persistent microchimeric T cell clones detected.

Sequences were obtained from blood. This TCR came from a boy aged 10-17 years in good health. The V gene is TRBV7-9, the J gene TRBJ1-4, with 7 bases aligning to TRBD1. The CDR3 loop reads CASSLGGKGGGEKLFF. DNA of the CDR3: TGTGCCAGCAGCTTAGGTGGAAAAGGGGGCGGTGAAAAACTGTTTTTT.